Detailed here is one TCR beta chain. The sample comes from a study of T cell responses to AZD1222 COVID-19 vaccine. About the research overall: Second-dose intervals near 4 or 12 weeks were combined.

CDR1 is SGHNT and CDR2 is YYREEE in the germline V gene (reference sequence). V was pared by 5 bases and J by 0 bases, with 12 bases of the junction left unmatched. The CDR3 spans 17 residues. The data were produced by immunoSEQ multiplex PCR, yet TCRdb's version contains in-frame clones alone and is incomplete. The sample holds more than 85,000 clones, 85% to 95% seen once. The clonotype comes from an adult in good health. The chain employs TRBV5-4 and TRBJ2-5, with 8 bases fitting TRBD1. Sequences were derived from peripheral blood, sampled on day 0 of AZD1222 vaccination. The CDR3 DNA follows: TGTGCCAGCAGTCGAACCGGGACAGGCTTGTACCAAGAGACCCAGTACTTC. Residues: CASSRTGTGLYQETQYF.